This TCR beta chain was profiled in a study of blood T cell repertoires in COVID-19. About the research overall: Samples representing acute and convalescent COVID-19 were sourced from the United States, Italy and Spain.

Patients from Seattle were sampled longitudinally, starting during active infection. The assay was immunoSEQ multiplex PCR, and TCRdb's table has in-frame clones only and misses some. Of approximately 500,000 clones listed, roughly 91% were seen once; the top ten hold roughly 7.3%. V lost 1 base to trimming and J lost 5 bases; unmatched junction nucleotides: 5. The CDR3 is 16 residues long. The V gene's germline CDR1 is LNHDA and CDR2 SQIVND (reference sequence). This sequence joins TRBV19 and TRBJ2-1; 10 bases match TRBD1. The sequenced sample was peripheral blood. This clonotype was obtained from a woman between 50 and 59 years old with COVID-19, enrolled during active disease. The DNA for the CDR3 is TGTGCCAGTAGTATAGGGGGGACAGGGGTCAACAATGAGCAGTTCTTC. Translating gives CASSIGGTGVNNEQFF.